This T cell receptor (beta chain) was sequenced for a study of T cell changes during pregnancy in multiple sclerosis. Sequenced by immunoSEQ multiplex PCR; TCRdb stores in-frame clones only, minus some. The table records 30,000 to 35,000 clones, just over 90% of them present only once. Germline values: CDR1 MNHEY, CDR2 SMNVEV (reference sequence). The V segment lost 3 bases and the J segment 2 bases; nucleotides outside the gene matches: 12. The length of the CDR3 is 18 residues. The chain is built from TRBV27 and TRBJ2-7; the match to TRBD1 covers 11 bases. Sequencing was performed on CD8+ T cells from peripheral blood mononuclear cells, taken in the first trimester of pregnancy. The sequence derives from a female donor with multiple sclerosis, enrolled in a pregnancy study. CDR3 coding DNA: TGTGCCAGCAGTTTTAATATCCGGGGGACAGGGGGGCCCTACGAGCAGTACTTC. This translates into CASSFNIRGTGGPYEQYF.